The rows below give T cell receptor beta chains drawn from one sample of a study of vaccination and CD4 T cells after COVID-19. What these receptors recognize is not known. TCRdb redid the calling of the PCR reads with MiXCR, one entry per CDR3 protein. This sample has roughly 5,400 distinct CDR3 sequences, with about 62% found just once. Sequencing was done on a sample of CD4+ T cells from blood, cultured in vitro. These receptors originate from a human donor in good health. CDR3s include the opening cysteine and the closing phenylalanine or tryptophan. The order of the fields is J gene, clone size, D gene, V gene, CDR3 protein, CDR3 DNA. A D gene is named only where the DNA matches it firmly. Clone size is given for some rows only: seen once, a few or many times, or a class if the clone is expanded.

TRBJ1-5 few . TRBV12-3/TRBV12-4 CASSRSTDPQHF TGTGCCAGCAGTAGATCGACAGACCCCCAGCATTTT
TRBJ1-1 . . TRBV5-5 CASSKNTEAFF TGTGCCAGCAGCAAGAACACTGAAGCTTTCTTT
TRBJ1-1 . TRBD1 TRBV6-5 CASSYLQTGSTEAFF TGTGCCAGCAGTTACCTCCAGACAGGGAGCACTGAAGCTTTCTTT
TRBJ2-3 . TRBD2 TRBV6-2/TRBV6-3 CASTLLAGGPADTQYF TGTGCCAGCACCCTACTAGCGGGAGGCCCCGCAGATACGCAGTATTTT
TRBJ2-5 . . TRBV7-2 CASSLYEGQETQYF TGTGCCAGCAGCTTATATGAGGGGCAAGAGACCCAGTACTTC
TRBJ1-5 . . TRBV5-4 CASSLQGNQPQHF TGTGCCAGCAGCTTACAAGGCAATCAGCCCCAGCATTTT
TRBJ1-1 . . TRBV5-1 CASSLVAGALMNTEAFF TGCGCCAGCAGCTTGGTTGCCGGGGCCCTCATGAACACTGAAGCTTTCTTT
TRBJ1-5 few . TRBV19 CASNSMGFQPQHF TGTGCCAGTAACAGTATGGGCTTTCAGCCCCAGCATTTT
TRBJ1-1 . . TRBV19 CASSPFRNTEAFF TGTGCCAGTAGCCCCTTCCGTAACACTGAAGCTTTCTTT
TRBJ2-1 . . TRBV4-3 CASSQGQAYSEQFF TGCGCCAGCAGCCAAGGACAGGCTTATAGTGAGCAGTTCTTC
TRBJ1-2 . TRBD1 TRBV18 CASSATGDFGYTF TGTGCCAGCTCCGCGACAGGGGACTTTGGCTACACCTTC
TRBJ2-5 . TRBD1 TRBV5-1 CASSRAGGSRETQYF TGCGCCAGCAGCCGCGCAGGGGGCTCGCGAGAGACCCAGTACTTC
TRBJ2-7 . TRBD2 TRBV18 CASSLSPGLASGEQYF TGTGCCAGCTCACTCTCCCCGGGACTAGCCTCGGGCGAGCAGTACTTC
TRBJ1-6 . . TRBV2 CASSEARGTGSPLHF TGTGCCAGCAGTGAAGCGAGGGGAACCGGTTCACCCCTCCACTTT
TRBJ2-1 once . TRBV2 CASSERGFNEQFF TGTGCCAGCAGTGAACGGGGTTTTAATGAGCAGTTCTTC
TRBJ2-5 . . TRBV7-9 CASSLARGQETQYF TGTGCCAGCAGCTTAGCGAGGGGTCAAGAGACCCAGTACTTC
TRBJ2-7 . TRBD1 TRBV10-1 CASSLDREYEQYF TGCGCCAGCAGTCTTGACAGGGAGTACGAGCAGTACTTC
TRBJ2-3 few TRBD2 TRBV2 CATGGGLTDTQYF TGTGCCACCGGGGGGGGCCTCACAGATACGCAGTATTTT
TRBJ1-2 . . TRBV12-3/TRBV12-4 CASRSDKLHGYTF TGTGCCAGCAGATCGGACAAGCTGCATGGCTACACCTTC
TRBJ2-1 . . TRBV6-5 CASSYPSPGVSSYNEQFF TGTGCCAGCAGTTACCCCTCCCCGGGCGTAAGCTCCTACAATGAGCAGTTCTTC
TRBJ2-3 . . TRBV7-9 CASSLGGATDTQYF TGTGCCAGCAGCTTAGGGGGGGCCACAGATACGCAGTATTTT
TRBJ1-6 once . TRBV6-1 CASRFGRSSYNSPLHF TGTGCCAGCAGATTTGGCAGGAGCTCCTATAATTCACCCCTCCACTTT
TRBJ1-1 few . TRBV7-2 CASSAQGWDTEAFF TGTGCCAGCAGCGCCCAGGGTTGGGACACTGAAGCTTTCTTT
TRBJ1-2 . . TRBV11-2 CASSLDGGYGYTF TGTGCCAGCAGCTTAGATGGAGGGTATGGCTACACCTTC
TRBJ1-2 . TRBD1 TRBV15 CATSRDSLDRVRGYTF TGTGCCACCAGCAGAGATTCCTTGGACAGGGTGAGGGGCTACACCTTC
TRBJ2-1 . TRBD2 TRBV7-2 CASSRGGYEQFF TGTGCCAGCAGCCGGGGGGGGTATGAGCAGTTCTTC
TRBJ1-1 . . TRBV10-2 CASSETFMNTEAFF TGCGCCAGCAGTGAAACATTCATGAACACTGAAGCTTTCTTT
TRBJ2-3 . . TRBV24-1 CATSMDSRTDTQYF TGTGCCACCAGTATGGACAGCAGGACAGATACGCAGTATTTT
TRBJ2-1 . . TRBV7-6 CASSLGPGLEQFF TGTGCCAGCAGCTTAGGGCCGGGACTTGAGCAGTTCTTC
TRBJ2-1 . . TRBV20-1 CSAVGPTTYNEQFF TGCAGTGCTGTGGGGCCCACCACCTACAATGAGCAGTTCTTC
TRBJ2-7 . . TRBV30 CAWSRGGGEQYF TGTGCCTGGAGTCGAGGGGGTGGCGAGCAGTACTTC
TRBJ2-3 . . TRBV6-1 CASIPLGGGETDTQYF TGTGCCAGCATCCCACTTGGGGGCGGAGAAACAGATACGCAGTATTTT
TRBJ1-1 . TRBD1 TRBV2 CASRDLPLTGRNTEAFF TGTGCCAGCAGGGACCTCCCTTTGACAGGGAGGAACACTGAAGCTTTCTTT
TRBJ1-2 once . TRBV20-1 CSASLRDGNYGYTF TGCAGTGCTAGTCTTCGGGATGGTAACTATGGCTACACCTTC
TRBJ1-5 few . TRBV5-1 CASSRGDLSNQPQHF TGCGCCAGTTCACGGGGTGATCTATCTAATCAGCCCCAGCATTTT
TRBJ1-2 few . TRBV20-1 CSAFQGGNYVGYTF TGCAGTGCTTTCCAGGGAGGGAACTATGTGGGCTACACCTTC
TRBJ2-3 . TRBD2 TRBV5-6 CASSQTAAGTTDTQYF TGTGCCAGCAGCCAAACCGCAGCGGGGACCACAGATACGCAGTATTTT
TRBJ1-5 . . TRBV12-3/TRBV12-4 CASRGPPFQPQHF TGTGCCAGCAGGGGACCACCGTTTCAGCCCCAGCATTTT
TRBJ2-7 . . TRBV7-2 CASSLGPDPSYEQYF TGTGCCAGCAGCTTAGGGCCGGACCCCTCCTACGAGCAGTACTTC
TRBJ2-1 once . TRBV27 CASSLYTGWDEQFF TGTGCCAGCAGTTTATACACAGGGTGGGATGAGCAGTTCTTC
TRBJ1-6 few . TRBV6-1 CASRTRDTRPPLHF TGTGCCAGCAGGACCCGGGACACCCGCCCACCCCTCCACTTT
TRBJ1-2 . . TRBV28 CASSRTLRGVGYTF TGTGCCAGCTCCCGAACTCTACGGGGGGTTGGCTACACCTTC
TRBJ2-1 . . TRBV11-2 CASSLQTNEQFF TGTGCCAGCAGCTTACAGACCAATGAGCAGTTCTTC
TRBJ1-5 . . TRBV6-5 CASSYSNVPTEPQHF TGTGCCAGCAGTTACTCGAATGTTCCGACGGAGCCCCAGCATTTT